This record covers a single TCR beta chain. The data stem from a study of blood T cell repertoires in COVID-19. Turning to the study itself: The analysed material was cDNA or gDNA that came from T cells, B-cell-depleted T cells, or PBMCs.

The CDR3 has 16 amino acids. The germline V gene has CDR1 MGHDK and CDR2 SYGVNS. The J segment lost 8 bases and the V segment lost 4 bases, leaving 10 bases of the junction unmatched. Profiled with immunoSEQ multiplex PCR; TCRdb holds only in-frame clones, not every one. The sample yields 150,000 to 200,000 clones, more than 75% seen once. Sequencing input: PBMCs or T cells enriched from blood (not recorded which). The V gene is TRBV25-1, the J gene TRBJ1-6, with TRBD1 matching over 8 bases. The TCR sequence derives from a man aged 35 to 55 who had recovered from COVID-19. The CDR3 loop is CASSAPTGEIHSPLHF. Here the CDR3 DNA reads TGTGCCAGCAGTGCGCCGACAGGGGAGATTCATTCACCCCTCCACTTT.